This T cell receptor beta chain was found in a study of blood T cell repertoires in COVID-19. Study context: Collection of acute and convalescent COVID-19 samples took place in the United States, Italy and Spain. Sources were T cells, B-cell-depleted T cells, or PBMCs; the material itself was cDNA or gDNA.

Authors' processing steps: Researchers report that nucleated cell counts were estimated from reference gene primer amplification. Clones were sequenced by immunoSEQ multiplex PCR, and TCRdb holds only the in-frame ones, with some missing. V and J calls and clone size are those listed in that table; D and trimming were worked out from the DNA. The sample carries about 170,000 clones, around 89% recorded once. CDR3 length equals 16 residues. Trimming shortened V by 2 bases and J by 9 bases, and 18 bases separated the two germline ends. Germline assignment: CDR1 SGHKS and CDR2 YYEKEE (reference sequence).

This receptor was obtained from a man aged 55 to 70 with acute or convalescent COVID-19. Sequencing used peripheral blood. The chain employs TRBV5-5 and TRBJ1-6, with D possibly being TRBD1 (6 bases). DNA of the CDR3: TGTGCCAGCAGCTTTTCGAACAGGGACGCCCGTTCACCCCTCCACTTT. Translation gives CASSFSNRDARSPLHF. The full variable domain, its missing parts supplied by reference TRBV5-5 and TRBJ1-6, is DAGVTQSPTHLIKTRGQQVTLRCSPISGHKSVSWYQQVLGQGPQFIFQYYEKEERGRGNFPDRFSARQFPNYSSELNVNALLLGDSALYLCASSFSNRDARSPLHFGNGTRLTVT.